One and the same sample provided the 3 T cell receptor beta chains below, sequenced in a study of STAT5B mutations in CD4+ large granular lymphocyte leukemia. Here immunoSEQ multiplex PCR was the method, and the copy in TCRdb shows in-frame clones only, minus some. Of more than 30,000 clones listed, about 71% were seen once; the top ten hold 0.4% to 0.45%. Sequences were obtained from CD4+ T cells from blood buffy coats. The origin of the receptors is a human donor in good health.

This sequence joins TRBV5-1 and TRBJ1-4, with no clear D. Trimming shortened V by 4 bases and J by 7 bases, and 29 bases separated the two germline ends. The CDR3 is 19 amino acids. Germline lookup yields CDR1 SGHRS and CDR2 YFSETQ. The CDR3 sequence is CASSQNGQTFFPLGEKLFF. Here the CDR3 DNA reads TGCGCCAGCAGCCAGAACGGTCAGACTTTCTTTCCTTTAGGTGAAAAACTGTTTTTT.

The chain couples TRBV11-2 to TRBJ2-1; TRBD2 agrees at 9 bases. V dropped 5 bases and J dropped 2; count of bases not matched to a gene: 7. This CDR3 region has 16 residues. The germline V gene has CDR1 SGHAT and CDR2 FQNNGV. CDR3 region: CASSRGAGGPYNEQFF. DNA for the CDR3: TGTGCCAGCAGCCGTGGGGCGGGGGGGCCCTACAATGAGCAGTTCTTC.

The V gene is TRBV25-1, the J gene TRBJ2-7, with a tentative D call TRBD2 (6 bases). V lost 7 bases to trimming and J lost 6 bases, with 13 bases between them. This CDR3 comprises 12 residues. Looked up from germline, CDR1 is MGHDK and CDR2 is SYGVNS. CDR3 nucleotide sequence: TGTGCCAGCACCGCCGGGGGAGGCGAGCAGTACTTC. Residues: CASTAGGGEQYF.